What follows is one TCR beta chain and its context. Antigen specificity is unknown. This sample stems from a study of beta chain features in type 1 diabetes. CD4+ cells of the naive, central memory, regulatory and stem cell-like memory types were sorted via CD45RO/CCR7/CD25/CD127/CD95/CD27. Investigators reverse transcribed all isolated RNA, so they sequenced expressed TCRB transcripts. Using immunoSEQ multiplex PCR, the repertoire was profiled, and TCRdb retains in-frame clones only, with some absent. The sample has under 850,000 clones; 10% to 15% are singletons. Study-wide results and limits: Comparison showed that naive, central memory and Treg TCRB repertoires appeared more similar among patients than among healthy donors. Moderately but significantly shorter TCRB CDR3s were found in Type 1 diabetes patients in all four CD4+ subsets.

Germline lookup yields CDR1 MNHEY and CDR2 SMNVEV (reference sequence). Trimming took off 2 bases at V and 2 bases at J, with 6 bases between the two ends. The CDR3 contains 13 residues. The TCR was taken from a man younger than 30 with type 1 diabetes. The chain links TRBV27 to TRBJ1-2; no clear D gene. The sample taken for sequencing was naive CD4+ T cells from blood. The CDR3 bases are TGTGCCAGCAGTTTAAGGAGAAACTATGGCTACACCTTC. Its protein product is CASSLRRNYGYTF.